The 20 T cell receptor beta chains given below trace back to one sample, sequenced in a study of blood T cell repertoires in COVID-19. Using immunoSEQ multiplex PCR, the repertoire was profiled, and TCRdb retains in-frame clones only, with some absent. The sample contains some 240,000 clones, roughly 86% of which appear only once. The sample was PBMCs or T cells enriched from blood (not recorded which). The receptor set was obtained from a middle-aged woman with acute COVID-19.

The chain combines TRBV19 with TRBJ2-3, with 8 bases matching TRBD2. There are 14 residues in the CDR3. CDR1 and CDR2 (germline): LNHDA, SQIVND (reference sequence). V lost 9 bases, J lost 0 bases, and 5 bases stayed unmatched. In nucleotides, the CDR3 is TGTGCCAGCCGTAGCGGGGTGAGCACAGATACGCAGTATTTT. Its translation: CASRSGVSTDTQYF.

The rearrangement joins TRBV12-3 or TRBV12-4 to TRBJ2-5; D is unresolved. The germline V and J ends were trimmed by 6 bases and 5 bases, with 13 bases remaining between them. This CDR3 contains 13 residues. The CDR3 protein is CASSPAVEETQYF. CDR3 in DNA: TGTGCCAGCAGCCCTGCCGTTGAGGAGACCCAGTACTTC.

The chain carries TRBV11-1 and TRBJ2-7; D perhaps matches TRBD1 (6 bases). Germline V CDR1 and CDR2: SGHAT, FQDESV (reference sequence). The CDR3 contains 15 residues. V dropped 1 base and J dropped 3 bases, with 13 bases sitting between them. This chain's CDR3 is CASSLGTGTFYEQYF. The CDR3 DNA sequence: TGTGCCAGCAGCTTAGGCACAGGGACATTCTACGAGCAGTACTTC.

This chain connects TRBV4-1 to TRBJ1-4, with D maybe TRBD1 (6 bases). The CDR3 loop spans 15 amino acids. Germline V lookup: CDR1 MGHRA, CDR2 YSYEKL. Trimming pared 5 bases from V and 5 bases from J, leaving 15 bases between. CDR3 loop: CASSFRQDGNEKLFF. In nucleotides, the CDR3 is TGCGCCAGCAGCTTCCGACAGGATGGAAATGAAAAACTGTTTTTT.

V is TRBV7-2 and J is TRBJ2-3; TRBD1 might be the D (6 bases). Per the germline V gene, CDR1 is SGHTA and CDR2 is FQGNSA. The CDR3 has 13 residues. V lost 1 base to trimming and J lost 4 bases, with 6 bases between them. CDR3 DNA sequence: TGTGCCAGCAGCTTAGACAGGGCAGATACGCAGTATTTT. Its translation is CASSLDRADTQYF. The full variable domain, its missing parts supplied by reference TRBV7-2 and TRBJ2-3, is GAGVSQSPSNKVTEKGKDVELRCDPISGHTALYWYRQSLGQGLEFLIYFQGNSAPDKSGLPSDRFSAERTGGSVSTLTIQRTQQEDSAVYLCASSLDRADTQYFGPGTRLTVL.

The chain has TRBV5-1 and TRBJ2-1, with a weak D call TRBD2 (7 bases). Trimming cost V 5 bases and J 9 bases, with 18 bases left between them. The CDR3 loop spans 14 amino acids. The germline CDR1 and CDR2 sequences are SGHRS and YFSETQ. The CDR3 loop is CASRYYGGRGEQFF. CDR3 coding DNA: TGCGCCAGCAGATATTACGGGGGGCGGGGTGAGCAGTTCTTC.

The chain couples TRBV25-1 to TRBJ2-5; 7 bases line up with TRBD1. Germline lookup yields CDR1 MGHDK and CDR2 SYGVNS. The CDR3 runs to 15 residues. V trimming: 0 bases; J trimming: 5 bases; junction bases outside the gene matches: 6. CDR3 amino acids: CASSEYSGGGETQYF. CDR3 bases: TGTGCCAGCAGTGAATATTCAGGGGGTGGGGAGACCCAGTACTTC. The complete variable domain, with remaining parts taken from reference TRBV25-1 and TRBJ2-5, reads EADIYQTPRYLVIGTGKKITLECSQTMGHDKMYWYQQDPGMELHLIHYSYGVNSTEKGDLSSESTVSRIRTEHFPLTLESARPSHTSQYLCASSEYSGGGETQYFGPGTRLLVL.

The J gene is TRBJ1-1, the V gene TRBV9; 8 nucleotides line up with TRBD1. The V gene end was trimmed by 4 bases and the J gene end by 3 bases; junction bases not matched to a gene: 5. CDR1 is SGDLS and CDR2 is YYNGEE in the germline V gene. The CDR3 totals 14 residues. CDR3: CASSFTGGDTEAFF. CDR3 nucleotides: TGTGCCAGCAGCTTCACAGGGGGGGACACTGAAGCTTTCTTT.

The V and J genes are TRBV3-1 (or the pseudogene TRBV3-2) and TRBJ2-1; 13 positions agree with TRBD2. The CDR3 is made up of 17 amino acids. In germline, CDR1 is LGHDT, CDR2 YNNKEL (reference sequence). Losses at the gene ends were 4 bases for V and 6 bases for J; bases not matched to a gene: 9. The CDR3 DNA sequence: TGTGCCAGCAGCCTCAACAGGGGACTAGCGGGATTCAATGAGCAGTTCTTC. It yields the protein CASSLNRGLAGFNEQFF.

V is TRBV7-2 and J is TRBJ2-7; 7 bases map to TRBD2. V dropped 3 bases and J dropped 3; count of bases not matched to a gene: 2. CDR1 SGHTA and CDR2 FQGNSA come from the germline V gene. CDR3 length: 13 residues. The CDR3 DNA sequence: TGTGCCAGCAGCTTTACGGGGGGCTACGAGCAGTACTTC. Amino acids: CASSFTGGYEQYF.

CDR3 coding DNA: TGTGCCAGCCGACTAGAGGACAATGAGCAGTTCTTC. This translates into CASRLEDNEQFF. The chain uses TRBV2 and TRBJ2-1, with a possible D match to TRBD2 (6 bases). The CDR3 extends over 12 amino acids. CDR1 and CDR2 from the germline V gene are SNHLY and FYNNEI. Trimming stripped 8 bases from V and 5 bases from J, with 10 bases between. Looking up the rest from reference TRBV2 and TRBJ2-1 gives the full variable domain: EPEVTQTPSHQVTQMGQEVILRCVPISNHLYFYWYRQILGQKVEFLVSFYNNEISEKSEIFDDQFSVERPDGSNFTLKIRSTKLEDSAMYFCASRLEDNEQFFGPGTRLTVL.

The chain uses TRBV14 and TRBJ1-5; 7 bases are shared with TRBD1. Germline-derived CDR1 and CDR2 are SGHDN and FVKESK. The CDR3 has 15 residues. With 4 bases clipped from V and 3 bases from J, the junction kept 6 bases outside the gene matches. As DNA, the CDR3 is TGTGCCAGCAGCCCCCGGGACAGATTCAATCAGCCCCAGCATTTT. It translates to CASSPRDRFNQPQHF.

The table lists this clone with a few counts. This rearrangement joins TRBV7-8 to TRBJ1-6, with D tentatively TRBD1 (6 bases). Trimming took off 3 bases at V and 10 bases at J, with 16 bases between the two ends. The germline CDR1 and CDR2 sequences are SGHVS and FQNEAQ. The CDR3 contains 15 residues. Here the CDR3 reads CASSFAGQGRSPLHF. DNA of the CDR3: TGTGCCAGCAGCTTCGCCGGGCAGGGGCGGTCACCCCTCCACTTT. Full variable domain (rest looked up from reference TRBV7-8 and TRBJ1-6): GAGVSQSPRYKVAKRGQDVALRCDPISGHVSLFWYQQALGQGPEFLTYFQNEAQLDKSGLPSDRFFAERPEGSVSTLKIQRTQQEDSAVYLCASSFAGQGRSPLHFGNGTRLTVT.

The V gene is TRBV7-6, the J gene TRBJ2-1; D may be TRBD1 (5 bases). CDR3 size: 19 residues. V lost 6 bases and J 0 bases, leaving 24 bases between the germline ends. Germline lookup yields CDR1 SGHVS and CDR2 FNYEAQ. CDR3 bases: TGTGCCAGCAGTACTTTTATGGGGCCGGGCCCCAGCTCCTACAATGAGCAGTTCTTC. Amino acid sequence: CASSTFMGPGPSSYNEQFF.

In its sample, this clone was seen once. The genes are TRBV7-9 and TRBJ2-2; 7 nucleotides line up with TRBD2. Looked up from germline, CDR1 is SEHNR and CDR2 is FQNEAQ (reference sequence). The CDR3 contains 12 residues. Trimming removed 7 bases from V and 7 bases from J; junction bases left unmatched: 3. CDR3 DNA sequence: TGTGCCAGCAAGCGGGGAATCGGGGAGCTGTTTTTT. It codes for CASKRGIGELFF.

This chain joins TRBV5-1 and TRBJ1-1; TRBD1 matches 9 bases. The CDR3 is 14 residues long. V shed 3 bases, J shed 2 bases, and the junction held 2 bases outside the gene matches. Germline values: CDR1 SGHRS, CDR2 YFSETQ. DNA for the CDR3: TGCGCCAGCAGCTCGGGACAGGGAAACACTGAAGCTTTCTTT. Encoded protein: CASSSGQGNTEAFF.

This chain uses TRBV6-4 with TRBJ2-2; D possibly corresponds to TRBD1 (5 bases). The germline V gene has CDR1 MRHNA and CDR2 SNTAGT. Trimming cost V 7 bases and J 6 bases, with 15 bases left between them. The CDR3 has 14 residues. The CDR3 sequence: CASTAGLGSGELFF. The DNA for the CDR3 is TGTGCCAGCACCGCAGGGTTAGGTTCCGGGGAGCTGTTTTTT.

The rearrangement joins TRBV29-1 to TRBJ2-3, with D tentatively TRBD1 (6 bases). The CDR3 contains 14 residues. CDR1 SQVTM and CDR2 ANQGSEA come from the germline V gene. The ends were cut back, 6 bases at V and 3 bases at J, with 16 bases in the middle. Here the CDR3 DNA reads TGCAGCGTGGCGACCGGGACACATACAGATACGCAGTATTTT. Translation: CSVATGTHTDTQYF.

This chain joins TRBV5-4 and TRBJ2-2, with D possibly TRBD2 on 6 matching bases. Trimming stripped 3 bases from V and 4 bases from J, with 16 bases between. Germline loops: CDR1 SGHNT, CDR2 YYREEE (reference sequence). The CDR3 length is 16 residues. The CDR3 spells CASSSGLGTGTGELFF. CDR3 nucleotides: TGTGCCAGCAGCTCAGGACTGGGGACTGGCACCGGGGAGCTGTTTTTT. The full variable domain, its missing parts supplied by reference TRBV5-4 and TRBJ2-2, is ETGVTQSPTHLIKTRGQQVTLRCSSQSGHNTVSWYQQALGQGPQFIFQYYREEENGRGNFPPRFSGLQFPNYSSELNVNALELDDSALYLCASSSGLGTGTGELFFGEGSRLTVL.

V usage is TRBV7-9 and J usage is TRBJ1-1; D ambiguous. CDR1 and CDR2 (germline): SEHNR, FQNEAQ (reference sequence). Trimming shortened V by 1 base and J by 7 bases, and 7 bases separated the two germline ends. This CDR3 has 12 amino acids. Here the CDR3 reads CASSLDQDEAFF. The CDR3 nucleotides read TGTGCCAGCAGCTTAGACCAGGATGAAGCTTTCTTT.